The rows below give T cell receptor beta chains drawn from one sample of a study of blood T cell repertoires in COVID-19. Assay used: immunoSEQ multiplex PCR; TCRdb lists only in-frame clones, some missing. Of roughly 300,000 clones detected, about four fifths appear once; the ten largest clones hold 8% to 10%. Source material: peripheral blood. Receptors originate from a woman between 50 and 59 years old who had recovered from COVID-19. Each CDR3 is given with its conserved first and last residue. D genes are given only for firm matches. Clone size is not always given. Where it is, it says once, few, many or a class for expanded clones.

v_gene	abundance	j_gene	d_gene	CDR3aa	CDR3nt
TRBV5-4	-	TRBJ2-1	TRBD2	CASRELAGSAQYNEQFF	TGTGCCAGCAGGGAGTTAGCGGGGTCAGCTCAATACAATGAGCAGTTCTTC
TRBV7-6	-	TRBJ1-4	TRBD1	CASSLEGAAGKLFF	TGTGCCAGCAGCTTAGAGGGGGCAGCGGGAAAACTGTTTTTT
TRBV6-1	-	TRBJ1-4	TRBD1	CASSENIGTGINEKLFF	TGTGCCAGCAGTGAAAATATTGGGACAGGGATTAATGAAAAACTGTTTTTT
TRBV5-1	-	TRBJ2-3	-	CATSLNTDTQYF	TGCGCCACCTCACTAAACACAGATACGCAGTATTTT
TRBV6-5	-	TRBJ2-1	-	CASSYSPGSDNEQFF	TGTGCCAGCAGTTACTCCCCCGGTTCCGACAATGAGCAGTTCTTC
TRBV30	-	TRBJ1-5	-	CAWSVRGAFNQPQHF	TGTGCCTGGAGTGTACGTGGGGCCTTCAATCAGCCCCAGCATTTT
TRBV7-2	-	TRBJ2-6	-	CASSFRGANVLTF	TGTGCCAGCAGCTTCAGGGGGGCCAACGTCCTGACTTTC
TRBV3-1/TRBV3-2	-	TRBJ2-2	-	CASSLKGDHTGELFF	TGTGCCAGCAGCTTAAAGGGGGACCACACCGGGGAGCTGTTTTTT
TRBV11-3	-	TRBJ2-1	TRBD2	CASSLEASGISGEQFF	TGTGCCAGCAGCTTAGAGGCTAGCGGGATAAGTGGAGAGCAGTTCTTC
TRBV27	-	TRBJ2-1	TRBD2	CASSPSGSSYNEQFF	TGTGCCAGCAGCCCTAGCGGCAGCTCCTACAATGAGCAGTTCTTC
TRBV11-2	-	TRBJ2-1	TRBD2	CASSPGGGAYEQFF	TGTGCCAGCAGCCCGGGAGGGGGGGCCTATGAGCAGTTCTTC
TRBV25-1	once	TRBJ1-1	-	CASSDAGRTEAFF	TGTGCCAGCAGTGACGCGGGGCGGACTGAAGCTTTCTTT
TRBV19	-	TRBJ2-1	TRBD2	CASSRRLATEQFF	TGTGCCAGTAGTAGGAGACTAGCCACTGAGCAGTTCTTC
TRBV6-5	-	TRBJ1-4	TRBD1	CASSLNRGINEKLFF	TGTGCCAGCAGTCTGAACAGGGGGATTAATGAAAAACTGTTTTTT
TRBV30	-	TRBJ1-4	-	CAWSVQEKLFF	TGTGCCTGGAGTGTACAAGAAAAACTGTTTTTT
TRBV6-1	-	TRBJ2-3	TRBD2	CASSGRTSGGLPHTQYF	TGTGCCAGCAGTGGGCGGACTAGCGGGGGGCTTCCCCATACGCAGTATTTT
TRBV7-8	-	TRBJ1-6	TRBD1	CASSYRGTGNSPLHF	TGTGCCAGCAGCTACAGGGGTACAGGGAATTCACCCCTCCACTTT
TRBV11-1	once	TRBJ2-5	-	CASTPLEETQYF	TGTGCCAGCACCCCACTTGAGGAGACCCAGTACTTC
TRBV4-1	once	TRBJ1-1	TRBD1	CASSQAFRDRGREAFF	TGCGCCAGCAGCCAAGCGTTCCGGGACAGGGGCCGCGAAGCTTTCTTT
TRBV6-1	-	TRBJ1-2	-	CASSEREVQGYTF	TGTGCCAGCAGTGAAAGGGAGGTACAGGGCTACACCTTC
TRBV19	-	TRBJ2-7	TRBD1	CASSSHRGDYEQYF	TGTGCCAGTAGTTCCCACAGGGGCGACTACGAGCAGTACTTC
TRBV9	-	TRBJ2-3	TRBD2	CASSVRGTSGGYSTDTQYF	TGTGCCAGCAGCGTCCGCGGGACTAGCGGGGGATATAGCACAGATACGCAGTATTTT
TRBV29-1	-	TRBJ2-1	-	CSVSRWGGARNEQFF	TGCAGCGTGTCCCGTTGGGGGGGGGCCCGGAATGAGCAGTTCTTC
TRBV29-1	-	TRBJ2-3	-	CSVDRGTDTQYF	TGCAGCGTTGACAGGGGCACAGATACGCAGTATTTT
TRBV6-1	-	TRBJ1-1	TRBD1	CASSERQGRTEAFF	TGTGCCAGCAGTGAAAGACAGGGGAGGACTGAAGCTTTCTTT
TRBV6-5	-	TRBJ1-2	TRBD1	CASRGQGPYGYTF	TGTGCCAGCAGGGGACAGGGTCCCTATGGCTACACCTTC
TRBV5-1	-	TRBJ2-3	TRBD2	CASSPRTSGGAQDTQYF	TGCGCCAGCAGCCCCAGGACTAGCGGGGGGGCCCAAGATACGCAGTATTTT
TRBV7-2	-	TRBJ2-7	-	CASSLAPLTPGKYF	TGTGCCAGCAGCTTAGCGCCTCTAACACCCGGGAAGTACTTC
TRBV3-1/TRBV3-2	-	TRBJ2-1	-	CASRSLRDHYNEQFF	TGTGCCAGCAGATCTTTGCGGGACCACTACAATGAGCAGTTCTTC
TRBV11-2	-	TRBJ1-4	-	CASSYRENEKLFF	TGTGCCAGCAGCTACAGGGAAAATGAAAAACTGTTTTTT
TRBV7-2	once	TRBJ1-2	TRBD1	CASSLQGAGGGYTF	TGTGCCAGCAGCTTACAGGGGGCCGGTGGTGGCTACACCTTC
TRBV28	-	TRBJ2-7	-	CASSLNQGRSEEQYF	TGTGCCAGCAGCCTCAACCAGGGCAGGTCTGAGGAGCAGTACTTC
TRBV5-4	-	TRBJ2-1	TRBD2	CASSLMTSGGVNEQFF	TGTGCCAGCAGCTTGATGACTAGCGGGGGGGTTAATGAGCAGTTCTTC
TRBV9	-	TRBJ2-2	-	CASSVADRRVTGELFF	TGTGCCAGCAGCGTAGCCGACAGGCGGGTCACCGGGGAGCTGTTTTTT
TRBV6-2/TRBV6-3	few	TRBJ1-1	-	CASSLGTPNTEAFF	TGTGCCAGCAGTTTGGGGACTCCTAACACTGAAGCTTTCTTT
TRBV28	-	TRBJ2-6	TRBD1	CASSPLGTGAGANVLTF	TGTGCCAGCAGCCCACTGGGGACAGGGGCCGGGGCCAACGTCCTGACTTTC
TRBV7-9	-	TRBJ1-2	TRBD1	CASSPGQGTYGYTF	TGTGCCAGCAGCCCAGGACAGGGCACCTATGGCTACACCTTC
TRBV18	-	TRBJ2-7	TRBD1	CASSPARGQGSYEQYF	TGTGCCAGCTCACCAGCCAGGGGACAGGGGTCCTACGAGCAGTACTTC
TRBV5-1	-	TRBJ2-2	TRBD1	CASSLNGQGNTGELFF	TGCGCCAGCAGCCTCAACGGACAGGGGAACACCGGGGAGCTGTTTTTT
TRBV7-2	-	TRBJ2-7	-	CASSGGVGPGEQYF	TGTGCCAGCAGCGGAGGGGTGGGGCCCGGCGAGCAGTACTTC
TRBV2	many	TRBJ1-5	-	CASSENQGSQPQHF	TGTGCCAGCAGTGAGAATCAGGGATCCCAGCCCCAGCATTTT
TRBV5-8	-	TRBJ2-1	-	CASSLGIAVDNEQFF	TGTGCCAGCAGCTTGGGAATAGCGGTTGACAATGAGCAGTTCTTC
TRBV5-1	-	TRBJ1-6	TRBD1	CASSPYMPGTENSPLHF	TGCGCCAGCAGCCCATACATGCCCGGGACAGAGAATTCACCCCTCCACTTT
TRBV7-9	-	TRBJ2-1	TRBD2	CASSLRAGGEQFF	TGTGCCAGCAGCCTAAGAGCGGGGGGTGAGCAGTTCTTC
TRBV4-3	-	TRBJ2-1	-	CASSQVLFGEQFF	TGCGCCAGCAGCCAAGTACTCTTCGGTGAGCAGTTCTTC
TRBV19	-	TRBJ2-2	-	CASSRGRGTGELFF	TGTGCCAGTAGTCGAGGGCGAGGCACCGGGGAGCTGTTTTTT
TRBV5-5	once	TRBJ1-6	TRBD1	CASSLGTVLSPLHF	TGTGCCAGCAGCCTAGGGACAGTCCTTTCACCCCTCCACTTT
TRBV24-1	-	TRBJ2-1	TRBD2	CATSDKGLATVEQFF	TGTGCCACCAGTGACAAGGGACTAGCGACTGTTGAGCAGTTCTTC
TRBV28	-	TRBJ1-2	-	CASTLDRSAGYTF	TGTGCCAGCACCCTCGACAGGTCGGCTGGCTACACCTTC
TRBV7-8	-	TRBJ1-2	-	CASSFRGEYSGYTF	TGTGCCAGCAGCTTCCGGGGGGAATATAGTGGCTACACCTTC
TRBV11-1	-	TRBJ2-1	TRBD2	CASAFSGGANEQFF	TGTGCCAGCGCGTTCAGCGGGGGGGCGAATGAGCAGTTCTTC
TRBV5-1	-	TRBJ2-7	TRBD1	CASSWTGTGEQYF	TGCGCCAGCAGCTGGACAGGGACCGGCGAGCAGTACTTC